Below are 10 T cell receptor beta chains sequenced from a single sample in a study of cytomegalovirus exposure and HLA in healthy donors (dated by TCRdb to the late 2010s). Libraries were constructed by the immunoSEQ multiplex PCR assay. A mixture of 60 forward primers for TCR Vbeta segments and 13 reverse primers for TCR Jbeta segments was used in the multiplex PCR. TCRdb holds this immuneACCESS table with in-frame rearrangements only. Some clones are missing; in checked studies, unresolved V genes explain under half, and the rest has no known cause. For this sample the table gives around 80,000 clones, of which more than 60% were detected only once. The ten largest clones take up roughly 1.7% of the sample. The specimen was PBMCs. These receptors came from a middle-aged man in good health and CMV-seronegative.

As concerns this clone: A junction end diverges from the germline sequence, so it may reflect a read error. The chain couples TRBV7-9 to TRBJ2-4; possibly TRBD2 for D (6 bases). This CDR3 has 15 amino acids. CDR1 and CDR2 (germline): SEHNR, FQNEAQ (reference sequence). CDR3 region: CSSSRNGGAKNIQYF. In DNA form, the CDR3 reads TGTTCCAGCAGCCGTAACGGGGGAGCCAAAAACATTCAGTACTTC.

The CDR3 sequence: CASSQQRMNTEAFF. The CDR3 nucleotides read TGTGCCAGCAGCCAACAGCGGATGAACACTGAAGCTTTCTTT. The chain uses TRBV6-5 and TRBJ1-1; no firm D call. With 6 bases removed from V and 0 bases from J, the gap between germline ends came to 11 bases. CDR3 length: 14 residues. Germline CDR1 is MNHEY and CDR2 is SVGAGI.

V is TRBV4-1 and J is TRBJ1-5, with a tentative D call TRBD1 (6 bases). The CDR3 spans 16 residues. Germline CDR1 MGHRA, CDR2 YSYEKL. Trimming cost V 6 bases and J 4 bases, with 19 bases left between them. Here the CDR3 DNA reads TGCGCCAGCAGGTATGGGGGCCCTTTGATTAATCAGCCCCAGCATTTT. This codes for CASRYGGPLINQPQHF.

This clone was seen only a few times. The V and J genes are TRBV7-9 and TRBJ2-2; possible D gene TRBD2, 6 bases. Germline loops: CDR1 SEHNR, CDR2 FQNEAQ (reference sequence). The CDR3 length is 14 residues. Between the trimmed V and J ends, which lost 3 bases and 1 base, there was a span of 6 bases. Here the CDR3 reads CASSFSGNTGELFF. The CDR3 nucleotides read TGTGCCAGCAGCTTTAGCGGGAACACCGGGGAGCTGTTTTTT.

The table lists this clone with a few counts. The chain combines TRBV27 with TRBJ2-1; 9 bases are a match to TRBD2. The CDR3 sequence is 15 residues long. Trimming took 5 bases from V and 8 from J; bases not matched to a gene: 10. Germline V lookup: CDR1 MNHEY, CDR2 SMNVEV (reference sequence). The CDR3 spells CASSRGLAGSYEQFF. For the CDR3, the DNA is TGTGCCAGCAGTCGAGGGCTAGCGGGAAGCTATGAGCAGTTCTTC.

The V gene is TRBV6-5, the J gene TRBJ1-4; TRBD1 is a possible D gene (5 bases). Germline CDR1 reads MNHEY; CDR2 reads SVGAGI. V dropped 6 bases and J dropped 8 bases, with 16 bases sitting between them. The CDR3 runs 14 residues. The CDR3 region has the DNA TGTGCCAGCAGAAACGAAAGGGGCGACGAAAAACTGTTTTTT. It codes for CASRNERGDEKLFF.

This sequence joins TRBV10-3 and TRBJ2-5; D may be TRBD1 (7 bases). CDR1 and CDR2 from the germline V gene are ENHRY and SYGVKD. This CDR3 is built from 13 residues. The V end lost 11 bases, the J end lost 2 bases, and 15 bases lay between the germline ends. The CDR3 nucleotides read TGTGCCGGAGGGGGCGCCCGTCAAGAGACCCAGTACTTC. Protein product: CAGGGARQETQYF.

A single count supports this clone. The chain is built from TRBV20-1 and TRBJ2-1; perhaps TRBD2 as D (5 bases). V lost 4 bases to trimming and J lost 6 bases, with 7 bases between them. This CDR3 is built from 11 residues. CDR1 and CDR2 (germline): DFQATT, SNEGSKA (reference sequence). DNA for the CDR3: TGCAGTGCTAACCGGGGCAATGAGCAGTTCTTC. Translating it yields CSANRGNEQFF.

The V gene is TRBV28, the J gene TRBJ2-7; 7 positions agree with TRBD2. Per germline, CDR1 MDHEN and CDR2 SYDVKM. V shed 3 bases and J 0 bases; nucleotides not matched to a gene: 8. The CDR3 runs to 16 residues. DNA for the CDR3: TGTGCCAGCAGTTTGAGGGACTACCTCAGCTCCTACGAGCAGTACTTC. Its translation is CASSLRDYLSSYEQYF.

The rearrangement uses TRBV28 and TRBJ2-1, with a possible D match to TRBD1 (5 bases). V was shortened by 2 bases and J by 6 bases, with 8 bases between the two germline ends. Germline V gene sequence: CDR1 MDHEN, CDR2 SYDVKM. The CDR3 is made up of 13 amino acids. For the CDR3, the DNA is TGTGCCAGCAGTTTACGACAGCTCAATGAGCAGTTCTTC. As protein: CASSLRQLNEQFF.